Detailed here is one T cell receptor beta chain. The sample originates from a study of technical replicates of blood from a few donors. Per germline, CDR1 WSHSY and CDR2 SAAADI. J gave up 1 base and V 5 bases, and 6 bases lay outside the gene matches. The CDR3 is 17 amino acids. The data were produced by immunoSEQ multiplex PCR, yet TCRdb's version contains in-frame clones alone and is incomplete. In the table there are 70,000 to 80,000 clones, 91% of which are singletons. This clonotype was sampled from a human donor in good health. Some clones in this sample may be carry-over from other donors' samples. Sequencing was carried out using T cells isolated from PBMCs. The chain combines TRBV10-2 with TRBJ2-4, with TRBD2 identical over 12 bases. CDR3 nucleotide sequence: TGCGCCAGCAGTCGACTAGCGGGGGATAGGGCCAAAAACATTCAGTACTTC. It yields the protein CASSRLAGDRAKNIQYF.